The 6 T cell receptor beta chains below come from one sample, sequenced in a study of shared clonotypes between healthy human individuals. Sequenced by immunoSEQ multiplex PCR; TCRdb stores in-frame clones only, minus some. The table shows 75,000 to 100,000 clones, with more than 45% occurring only once. Sequenced input: PBMCs. The receptor set was obtained from a woman between 40 and 50 years old in good health. Some clones in this sample may be carry-over from other donors' samples.

The chain employs TRBV28 and TRBJ1-5; the D gene is possibly TRBD1 (5 bases). The CDR3 is made up of 14 amino acids. Germline CDR1 reads MDHEN; CDR2 reads SYDVKM. V was shortened by 5 bases and J by 4 bases, with 12 bases between the two germline ends. In DNA, the CDR3 is TGTGCCAGCAGTCCGGGACTGCAGAATCAGCCCCAGCATTTT. This sequence encodes CASSPGLQNQPQHF. The whole variable domain, filled in from reference TRBV28 and TRBJ1-5, reads DVKVTQSSRYLVKRTGEKVFLECVQDMDHENMFWYRQDPGLGLRLIYFSYDVKMKEKGDIPEGYSVSREKKERFSLILESASTNQTSMYLCASSPGLQNQPQHFGDGTRLSIL.

The sample holds many counts of this clone. The sample has other DNA sequences that encode this CDR3 too. The rearrangement uses TRBV2 and TRBJ1-1; D remains unclear. This CDR3 comprises 12 residues. Germline V lookup: CDR1 SNHLY, CDR2 FYNNEI. The V gene lost 3 bases and the J gene lost 4 bases, with 6 bases spanning the gap. CDR3 coding DNA: TGTGCCAGCAGTGAGCGAAGCACTGAAGCTTTCTTT. Its protein is CASSERSTEAFF.

In its sample, this clone was seen many times. CDR3 DNA: TGCGCCAGCAGCAACTTACAGGGGGCAAACTATGGCTACACCTTC. Protein sequence: CASSNLQGANYGYTF. The chain employs TRBV5-1 and TRBJ1-2; 9 bases line up with TRBD1. The CDR3 sequence is 15 residues long. V was clipped by 4 bases and J by 2 bases; unmatched bases: 6. Germline CDR1 reads SGHRS; CDR2 reads YFSETQ.

A note on this clone: Other nucleotide sequences from this sample produce the same CDR3. The chain recombines TRBV29-1 with TRBJ1-5; D is perhaps TRBD1 (5 bases). The CDR3 loop spans 13 amino acids. The V end lost 4 bases, the J end lost 2 bases, and 9 bases lay between the germline ends. Germline V CDR1 and CDR2: SQVTM, ANQGSEA. The CDR3 nucleotides read TGCAGCGTTGCCGGGGACGGCAATCAGCCCCAGCATTTT. Translation: CSVAGDGNQPQHF. The whole variable domain, remainder taken from reference TRBV29-1 and TRBJ1-5, is SAVISQKPSRDICQRGTSLTIQCQVDSQVTMMFWYRQQPGQSLTLIATANQGSEATYESGFVIDKFPISRPNLTFSTLTVSNMSPEDSSIYLCSVAGDGNQPQHFGDGTRLSIL.

This clone was counted between two and nine times. This sequence joins TRBV15 and TRBJ2-3; D is unresolved. Per the germline V gene, CDR1 is LNHNV and CDR2 is YYDKDF (reference sequence). The V end lost 1 base, the J end lost 2 bases, and 7 bases lay between the germline ends. This CDR3 is built from 14 residues. Here the CDR3 reads CATSRVGVTDTQYF. DNA of the CDR3: TGTGCCACCAGCAGAGTGGGCGTCACAGATACGCAGTATTTT.

This clone was seen many times. The chain recombines TRBV7-3 with TRBJ1-1, with TRBD1 matching 9 bases. The J segment lost 1 base and the V segment lost 5 bases, leaving 2 bases of the junction unmatched. The CDR3 is made up of 14 amino acids. CDR1 SGHTA and CDR2 FQGTGA come from the germline V gene. The CDR3 coding sequence is TGTGCCAGCAGCGTGACAGGGGGGAACACTGAAGCTTTCTTT. Translated, it gives CASSVTGGNTEAFF.